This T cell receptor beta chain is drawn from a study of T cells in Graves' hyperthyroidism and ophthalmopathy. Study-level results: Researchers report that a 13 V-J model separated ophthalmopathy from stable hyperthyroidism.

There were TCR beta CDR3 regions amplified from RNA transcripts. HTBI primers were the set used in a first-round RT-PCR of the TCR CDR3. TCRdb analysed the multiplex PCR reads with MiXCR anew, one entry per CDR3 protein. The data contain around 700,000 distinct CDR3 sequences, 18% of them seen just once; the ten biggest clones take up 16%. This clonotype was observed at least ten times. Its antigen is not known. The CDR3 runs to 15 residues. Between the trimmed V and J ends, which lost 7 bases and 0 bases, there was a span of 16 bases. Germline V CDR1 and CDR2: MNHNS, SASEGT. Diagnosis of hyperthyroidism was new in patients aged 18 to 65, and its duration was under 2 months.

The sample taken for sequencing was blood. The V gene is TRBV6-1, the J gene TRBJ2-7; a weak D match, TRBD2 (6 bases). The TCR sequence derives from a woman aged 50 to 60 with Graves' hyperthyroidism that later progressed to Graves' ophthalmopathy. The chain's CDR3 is CASTKGGDLSYEQYF. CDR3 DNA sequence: TGTGCCAGCACAAAAGGAGGGGACCTCTCCTACGAGCAGTACTTC.